This T cell receptor beta chain was sequenced in a study of cytomegalovirus exposure and HLA in healthy donors. Broader study findings: The classifier reportedly diagnosed cytomegalovirus status with high sensitivity and specificity.

Donors were drawn from the approximately 120-subject validation cohort, separate from the roughly 700-subject first cohort. Using immunoSEQ multiplex PCR, the repertoire was profiled, and TCRdb retains in-frame clones only, with some absent. The table records 150,000 to 200,000 clones, roughly 80% of them present only once. As regards this clone: Antigen specificity is unknown.

V was cut by 5 bases and J by 0 bases, with 14 bases left in between. CDR1 is MDHEN, CDR2 SYDVKM, per germline. This CDR3 comprises 16 residues. Sequenced: PBMCs. The sequence came from a young man in good health and CMV-seropositive. The rearrangement links TRBV28 to TRBJ1-5; D is uncertain. The CDR3 nucleotides are TGTGCCAGCAGTCCCCATACGGGAAATAGCAATCAGCCCCAGCATTTT. Translated, it gives CASSPHTGNSNQPQHF.